The 28 T cell receptor beta chains below were found in one sample sequenced in a study of blood T cells in healthy people across ages. Sample-barcoded 5' priming and a J-beta primer mix drove a second PCR of 7 to 11 cycles. TCRdb called the 5' RACE reads again in MiXCR, with one record for every CDR3 protein. The sample lists roughly 1,500,000 distinct CDR3 sequences; around 39% were seen once. The sample consisted of blood. The receptor source for this set is a woman aged 18-29 years in good health.

This sequence joins TRBV10-3 and TRBJ2-2, with 14 bases aligning to TRBD2. The CDR3 covers 18 residues. Germline values: CDR1 ENHRY, CDR2 SYGVKD. The ends lost 7 bases at V and 5 bases at J; junction bases unmatched: 12. CDR3 amino acids: CAITPGLAGEGRTGELFF. DNA for the CDR3: TGTGCCATCACCCCGGGACTAGCGGGAGAGGGGAGGACCGGGGAGCTGTTTTTT.

This clonotype was counted only a few times. The chain is built from TRBV20-1 and TRBJ1-2; 10 positions agree with TRBD1. CDR1 is DFQATT, CDR2 SNEGSKA, per germline (reference sequence). The CDR3 length is 13 residues. The trim removed 4 bases at V and 3 bases at J, leaving 2 bases unmatched. The CDR3 spells CSAKGQGDYGYTF. The CDR3 nucleotides are TGCAGTGCTAAAGGACAGGGGGACTATGGCTACACCTTC.

The chain uses TRBV15 and TRBJ2-1; D might be TRBD1 (6 bases). Germline loops: CDR1 LNHNV, CDR2 YYDKDF (reference sequence). V gave up 1 base and J gave up 9 bases, with 13 bases separating them. The CDR3 sequence is 14 residues long. The CDR3 here is CATSRANRESEQFF. The CDR3 region has the DNA TGTGCCACCAGCAGAGCCAACAGGGAGAGTGAGCAGTTCTTC.

The genes are TRBV5-6 and TRBJ2-7; 14 bases are a match to TRBD2. This CDR3 has 14 residues. Germline CDR1 and CDR2: SGHDT and YYEEEE. V lost 1 base and J lost 12; bases outside the gene matches: 6. CDR3 region: CASSLRLAGGDLYF. Written as DNA, the CDR3 is TGTGCCAGCAGCTTGAGACTAGCGGGAGGGGACCTGTACTTC.

The CDR3 bases are TGTGCCAGCAGTTACTCGACGGGGGGCGGGCACACTGAAGCTTTCTTT. It is translated as CASSYSTGGGHTEAFF. This chain uses TRBV6-6 with TRBJ1-1; a possible D gene is TRBD1 (6 bases). The germline gives CDR1 MNHNY, CDR2 SVGAGI (reference sequence). The CDR3 runs 16 residues. Trimming shortened V by 0 bases and J by 3 bases, and 14 bases separated the two germline ends.

The chain links TRBV14 to TRBJ2-7; 8 bases are shared with TRBD2. Unmatched junction bases numbered 3, after V lost 0 bases and J lost 2 bases. Germline CDR1 and CDR2: SGHDN and FVKESK. The CDR3 sequence is 15 residues long. CDR3 DNA: TGTGCCAGCAGCCAAGAAATCGGGGGGGCCTACGAGCAGTACTTC. This gives the protein CASSQEIGGAYEQYF.

This clonotype was detected ten times or more. The chain links TRBV29-1 to TRBJ2-5, with D possibly being TRBD2 (5 bases). In germline, CDR1 is SQVTM, CDR2 ANQGSEA. Trimming left V 5 bases short and J 5 bases short, with 9 bases between. CDR3 length: 11 amino acids. The CDR3 DNA sequence: TGCAGCGTTTCGGGGATGGAGACCCAGTACTTC. Encoded protein: CSVSGMETQYF.

The gene calls are TRBV4-2 and TRBJ2-7, with TRBD2 matching over 9 bases. J lost 6 bases, V lost 4 bases, and 7 bases had no gene match. The CDR3 covers 14 residues. In germline, CDR1 is LGHNA, CDR2 YNFKEQ. The CDR3 loop reads CASSPGTSSGEQYF. The CDR3 DNA sequence: TGTGCCAGCAGCCCCGGGACTAGCTCAGGCGAGCAGTACTTC.

The V and J genes are TRBV15 and TRBJ2-1, with D unresolved. The germline V gene has CDR1 LNHNV and CDR2 YYDKDF (reference sequence). Trimming left V 7 bases short and J 9 bases short, with 10 bases between. The CDR3 has 11 residues. The DNA of the CDR3 is TGTGCCACCATCCTGCTGGGTGAGCAGTTCTTC. The encoded protein is CATILLGEQFF.

This clonotype occurred a few times. This chain joins TRBV18 and TRBJ2-7; unclear D gene. Trimming removed 2 bases from V and 2 bases from J, with 10 bases in between. Germline CDR1 KGHSH, CDR2 LQKENI. CDR3 length equals 14 residues. The CDR3 bases are TGTGCCAGCTCACCAGAAGTAGGAACCTACGAGCAGTACTTC. This gives the protein CASSPEVGTYEQYF.

This clonotype was seen a handful of times. The chain is built from TRBV20-1 and TRBJ1-4; D gene unclear. Germline V lookup: CDR1 DFQATT, CDR2 SNEGSKA (reference sequence). V lost 6 bases to trimming and J lost 10 bases, with 18 bases between them. This CDR3 spans 13 amino acids. The CDR3 spells CSAPRNIGGKLFF. The CDR3 bases are TGCAGTGCACCAAGAAACATCGGAGGAAAACTGTTTTTT.

V and J are TRBV20-1 and TRBJ1-1; D is uncertain. Germline V gene data show CDR1 as DFQATT and CDR2 as SNEGSKA (reference sequence). The V end was cut by 2 bases, the J end by 5 bases, with 15 bases between. This CDR3 comprises 14 residues. The CDR3 reads CSARTSRGSTEAFF. CDR3 in DNA: TGCAGTGCTAGAACCTCGCGTGGGTCGACTGAAGCTTTCTTT.

This clonotype has just a few counts. The chain combines TRBV6-2 or TRBV6-3 with TRBJ2-4, with D perhaps matching TRBD1 (7 bases). Germline-derived CDR1 and CDR2 are MNHEY and SVGEGT. The CDR3 sequence is 14 residues long. V was trimmed by 2 bases and J by 5 bases, leaving 10 bases between them. This chain's CDR3 is CASSYGGTENIQYF. The CDR3 DNA reads TGTGCCAGCAGTTACGGGGGGACAGAAAACATTCAGTACTTC.

The chain has TRBV20-1 and TRBJ2-4; TRBD2 matches 14 bases. The J call is uncertain, as TRBJ2-7 better fits the DNA end. The CDR3 consists of 15 residues. Germline V gene sequence: CDR1 DFQATT, CDR2 SNEGSKA (reference sequence). CDR3 residues: CSASGTSGGGYEQYF. CDR3 in DNA: TGCAGTGCTTCCGGGACTAGCGGGGGCGGCTACGAGCAGTACTTC.

This rearrangement joins TRBV2 to TRBJ1-2, with 7 bases matching TRBD1. V shed 5 bases, J shed 12 bases, and the junction held 3 bases outside the gene matches. Germline CDR1 is SNHLY and CDR2 is FYNNEI. This CDR3 contains 10 residues. The CDR3 reads CASSNRGDTF. The CDR3, as DNA: TGTGCCAGCAGTAACAGGGGAGACACCTTC.

This clonotype was counted a few times. The chain combines TRBV24-1 with TRBJ2-7, with D possibly TRBD2 on 6 matching bases. The V gene lost 5 bases and the J gene lost 7 bases, with 38 bases spanning the gap. The CDR3 sequence is 21 residues long. The germline V gene has CDR1 KGHDR and CDR2 SFDVKD. The CDR3 nucleotides are TGTGCCACCAGTGGCCTCCCGAGTGGCCCCGTAGTCGGGAGCTCCTACAATGAGCAGTACTTC. Translation gives CATSGLPSGPVVGSSYNEQYF.

The chain combines TRBV4-1 with TRBJ2-5; D might be TRBD2 (6 bases). Germline values: CDR1 MGHRA, CDR2 YSYEKL. This CDR3 comprises 16 residues. The V end was cut by 1 base, the J end by 5 bases, with 17 bases between. The CDR3 here is CASSQGDREFWETQYF. The CDR3 DNA reads as TGCGCCAGCAGCCAAGGTGATCGGGAGTTTTGGGAGACCCAGTACTTC.

The chain has TRBV5-1 and TRBJ2-7, with D unclear. CDR1 is SGHRS, CDR2 YFSETQ, per germline. CDR3 length equals 15 residues. Trimming shortened V by 2 bases and J by 3 bases, and 15 bases separated the two germline ends. The CDR3 DNA is TGCGCCAGCAGCTTCCAGCCGGCCCTCAACTACGAGCAGTACTTC. It encodes CASSFQPALNYEQYF.

Regarding this clonotype: A read error may produce the germline difference seen at one junction end. This chain joins TRBV7-9 and TRBJ2-7; D not certain. The CDR3 length is 14 residues. Per germline, CDR1 SEHNR and CDR2 FQNEAQ (reference sequence). CDR3: CAGSTTWSSYEQYF. The CDR3 nucleotides read TGTGCCGGCAGTACAACCTGGAGCTCCTACGAGCAGTACTTC.

This clonotype came up a few times. This chain joins TRBV12-3 or TRBV12-4 and TRBJ1-4; unclear D gene. Trimming stripped 7 bases from V and 8 bases from J, with 20 bases between. The CDR3 has 15 amino acids. The CDR3 protein is CASTPEGMMGEKLFF. Written as DNA, the CDR3 is TGTGCCAGCACCCCGGAGGGCATGATGGGGGAAAAACTGTTTTTT.

Of note for this clonotype: The junction departs from germline at one end; a sequencing error may be responsible. The V and J genes are TRBV10-3 and TRBJ1-2, with no clear D. The length of the CDR3 is 11 residues. Germline CDR1 ENHRY, CDR2 SYGVKD. CDR3 loop: CAISEFGGYTF. Here the CDR3 DNA reads TGTGCCATCAGCGAGTTTGGGGGCTACACCTTC.

This clonotype was picked up a small number of times. The chain combines TRBV7-2 with TRBJ2-1, with D maybe TRBD2 (5 bases). With 7 bases removed from V and 0 bases from J, the gap between germline ends came to 13 bases. CDR3 size: 15 residues. CDR1 and CDR2 (germline): SGHTA, FQGNSA. This CDR3 is CASTDLGGSYNEQFF. DNA for the CDR3: TGTGCCAGCACGGACTTGGGTGGCTCCTACAATGAGCAGTTCTTC.

The chain carries TRBV7-9 and TRBJ2-1, with 8 bases identical to TRBD2. CDR1 is SEHNR, CDR2 FQNEAQ, per germline (reference sequence). There are 14 residues in the CDR3. Germline trimming cut 5 bases from V and 7 bases from J; bases unmatched to any gene: 7. In DNA, the CDR3 is TGTGCCAGCAGCCCACCCCGGGAGGGTAATGAGCAGTTCTTC. Protein: CASSPPREGNEQFF.

As for this clonotype: At one of its ends the junction is not consistent with the germline gene, which may arise from a read error. In DNA form, the CDR3 reads TGCGCCTGCAGCCAAGATAAGAGAGGGGGAACAGATACGCAGTATTTT. This gives the protein CACSQDKRGGTDTQYF. J is TRBJ2-3 and V is TRBV4-1, with a tentative D call TRBD1 (6 bases). The CDR3 has 16 amino acids. Looked up from germline, CDR1 is MGHRA and CDR2 is YSYEKL.

The chain carries TRBV4-1 and TRBJ2-1; D uncertain. V was cut by 1 base and J by 7 bases, with 11 bases left in between. This CDR3 is built from 14 residues. Germline loops: CDR1 MGHRA, CDR2 YSYEKL. The CDR3 DNA reads as TGCGCCAGCAGCCAAGTTCGTCTTTTAAATGAGCAGTTCTTC. Translating gives CASSQVRLLNEQFF.

The J gene is TRBJ2-3, the V gene TRBV5-1, with D tentatively TRBD2 (6 bases). The V gene lost 5 bases and the J gene lost 4 bases, with 14 bases spanning the gap. The germline CDR1 and CDR2 sequences are SGHRS and YFSETQ. The CDR3 is made up of 14 amino acids. The CDR3 loop is CASRRDRGADTQYF. DNA of the CDR3: TGCGCCAGCAGGCGGGACCGCGGGGCAGATACGCAGTATTTT.

The chain uses TRBV6-1 and TRBJ1-5, with D uncertain. Germline V gene sequence: CDR1 MNHNS, CDR2 SASEGT. This CDR3 comprises 14 residues. Trimming pared 6 bases from V and 3 bases from J, leaving 12 bases between. The CDR3 sequence is CASSPNMANQPQHF. CDR3 coding DNA: TGTGCCAGCAGCCCCAATATGGCCAATCAGCCCCAGCATTTT.

This clonotype came up a few times. V is TRBV6-2 or TRBV6-3 and J is TRBJ2-3, with 7 bases matching TRBD1. CDR3 length equals 14 residues. Unmatched junction bases numbered 5, after V lost 6 bases and J lost 2 bases. Germline-derived CDR1 and CDR2 are MNHEY and SVGEGT. CDR3 in DNA: TGTGCCAGCAGGGGACAGATGATCACAGATACGCAGTATTTT. It is translated as CASRGQMITDTQYF.